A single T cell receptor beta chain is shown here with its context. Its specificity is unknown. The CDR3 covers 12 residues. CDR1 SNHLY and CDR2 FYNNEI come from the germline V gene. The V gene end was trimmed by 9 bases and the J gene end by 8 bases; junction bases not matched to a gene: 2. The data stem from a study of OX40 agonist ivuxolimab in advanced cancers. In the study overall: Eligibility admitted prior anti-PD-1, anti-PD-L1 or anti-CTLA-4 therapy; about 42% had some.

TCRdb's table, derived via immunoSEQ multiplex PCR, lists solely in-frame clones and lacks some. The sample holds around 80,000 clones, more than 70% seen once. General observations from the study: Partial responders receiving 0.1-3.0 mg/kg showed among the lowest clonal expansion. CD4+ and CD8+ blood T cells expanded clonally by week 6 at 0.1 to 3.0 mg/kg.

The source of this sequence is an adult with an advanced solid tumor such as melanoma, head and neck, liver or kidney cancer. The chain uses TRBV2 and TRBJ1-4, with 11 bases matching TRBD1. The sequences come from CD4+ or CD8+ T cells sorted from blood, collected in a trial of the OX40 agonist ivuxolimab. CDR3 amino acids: CARGQGAEKLFF. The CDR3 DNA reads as TGTGCCAGAGGACAGGGGGCCGAAAAACTGTTTTTT.